This TCR beta chain was profiled in a study of blood T cell repertoires in COVID-19. As for the study in general: Acute and convalescent COVID-19 samples came from the United States, Italy and Spain. From T cells, B-cell-depleted T cells, or PBMCs came the material, which was cDNA or gDNA.

Between the trimmed V and J ends, which lost 0 bases and 3 bases, there was a span of 21 bases. CDR1 and CDR2 from the germline V gene are MNHEY and SVGEGT. The CDR3 is 19 amino acids. The authors' processing: Reference gene primer amplification gave estimated nucleated cell counts. Repertoires were generated with immunoSEQ multiplex PCR, while TCRdb's copy carries only in-frame clones and drops some. V and J calls and clone size are as listed in that table; D and trimming were resolved from the DNA. The sample lists fewer than 150,000 clones; 75% to 90% were seen once. The sequence came from a human donor in a cohort sampled during active COVID-19. The chain uses TRBV6-2 or TRBV6-3 and TRBJ2-1, with TRBD2 as a possible D gene (6 bases). The sequenced sample consisted of peripheral blood. CDR3 in amino acids: CASSYSGGSKMFRYNEQFF. CDR3 nucleotides: TGTGCCAGCAGTTACTCGGGAGGCTCTAAGATGTTTCGCTACAATGAGCAGTTCTTC.